The 28 T cell receptor beta chains listed next were all sequenced from one sample in a study of blood T cell repertoires in COVID-19. The repertoire was sequenced with immunoSEQ multiplex PCR; TCRdb's copy has only in-frame clones and lacks some. The sample records 250,000 to 300,000 clones, about 89% being singletons. The sequenced material came from peripheral blood. The receptors were sampled from a woman aged 30 to 39 with COVID-19, enrolled during active disease.

The chain links TRBV5-8 to TRBJ2-3; D unclear. This CDR3 has 12 amino acids. Germline V lookup: CDR1 SGHTS, CDR2 YDEGEE. V gave up 1 base and J gave up 8 bases, with 8 bases separating them. The CDR3 spells CASSLSYSTQYF. CDR3 DNA: TGTGCCAGCAGCTTGTCATACAGTACGCAGTATTTT.

This clone was counted once. The chain links TRBV27 to TRBJ2-1; TRBD2 aligns across 10 bases. V lost 6 bases and J lost 2; bases outside the gene matches: 4. This CDR3 has 15 amino acids. Germline V lookup: CDR1 MNHEY, CDR2 SMNVEV (reference sequence). CDR3 region: CASSTSGATYNEQFF. CDR3 in DNA: TGTGCCAGCAGCACTAGCGGGGCCACCTACAATGAGCAGTTCTTC.

The V call is TRBV27, the J call TRBJ2-1; 12 nucleotides line up with TRBD2. The CDR3 is 16 residues long. J was trimmed by 6 bases and V by 8 bases; bases with no gene match: 11. Per the germline V gene, CDR1 is MNHEY and CDR2 is SMNVEV (reference sequence). The CDR3 here is CASAGSSGRAFNEQFF. The CDR3 DNA reads as TGTGCCAGCGCCGGATCTAGCGGGAGGGCCTTCAATGAGCAGTTCTTC.

This chain joins TRBV5-6 and TRBJ2-7, with 8 bases identical to TRBD2. This CDR3 is 17 amino acids long. J gave up 0 bases and V 0 bases, and 8 bases lay outside the gene matches. The germline V gene encodes CDR1 SGHDT and CDR2 YYEEEE. CDR3 nucleotides: TGTGCCAGCAGCTTGGAGGGTAGCGGGACCCTCTCCTACGAGCAGTACTTC. Its protein is CASSLEGSGTLSYEQYF.

The chain combines TRBV29-1 with TRBJ2-5; 8 nucleotides match TRBD1. This CDR3 spans 16 amino acids. Germline-derived CDR1 and CDR2 are SQVTM and ANQGSEA. V shed 3 bases, J shed 4 bases, and the junction held 13 bases outside the gene matches. The CDR3 DNA reads TGCAGCGTTGATGACGGGACAGGTCCCCCTGGAGAGACCCAGTACTTC. As protein: CSVDDGTGPPGETQYF.

The chain has TRBV12-3 or TRBV12-4 and TRBJ1-6, with a tentative D call TRBD1 (6 bases). Trimming left V 8 bases short and J 6 bases short, with 11 bases between. The CDR3 sequence is 13 residues long. CDR3 loop: CASGGTSNSPLHF. DNA for the CDR3: TGTGCCAGCGGTGGGACAAGTAATTCACCCCTCCACTTT.

The chain couples TRBV25-1 to TRBJ1-1; D unclear. V was pared by 4 bases and J by 1 base, with 10 bases between. In germline, CDR1 is MGHDK, CDR2 SYGVNS. CDR3 size: 14 residues. Here the CDR3 DNA reads TGTGCCAGCAGTGGAGGGCAGAGGAACACTGAAGCTTTCTTT. Protein product: CASSGGQRNTEAFF.

The CDR3 DNA reads as TGTGCCAGCAGAACCCAAAGACCCGGGACTAGCCGGCCAGATACGCAGTATTTT. This codes for CASRTQRPGTSRPDTQYF. The rearrangement joins TRBV7-9 to TRBJ2-3; 9 bases fit TRBD2. J gave up 4 bases and V 6 bases, and 17 bases lay outside the gene matches. Germline lookup yields CDR1 SEHNR and CDR2 FQNEAQ (reference sequence). The CDR3 spans 18 residues.

The chain has TRBV10-2 and TRBJ1-1; 9 nucleotides line up with TRBD1. CDR3 length equals 14 residues. V shed 7 bases, J shed 5 bases, and the junction held 8 bases outside the gene matches. The germline V gene encodes CDR1 WSHSY and CDR2 SAAADI. The CDR3 loop is CASTRDRENTEAFF. The CDR3 bases are TGCGCCAGCACCCGGGACAGGGAGAATACTGAAGCTTTCTTT.

The chain joins TRBV9 to TRBJ2-1; D unclear. V was clipped by 1 base and J by 0 bases, with 11 bases between them. The CDR3 extends over 16 amino acids. The germline gives CDR1 SGDLS, CDR2 YYNGEE. The CDR3 loop is CASSVTTEHSYNEQFF. The CDR3 DNA sequence: TGTGCCAGCAGCGTAACAACAGAGCACTCCTACAATGAGCAGTTCTTC.

The chain is built from TRBV2 and TRBJ1-6; 9 bases are shared with TRBD1. The CDR3 contains 14 residues. CDR1 and CDR2 from the germline V gene are SNHLY and FYNNEI. The J segment lost 5 bases and the V segment lost 6 bases, leaving 2 bases of the junction unmatched. CDR3 nucleotide sequence: TGTGCCAGCAGGGACAGGGGACATAATTCACCCCTCCACTTT. Translation: CASRDRGHNSPLHF.

This clone occurred once. The J gene is TRBJ2-7, the V gene TRBV5-6; D may be TRBD1 (5 bases). This CDR3 spans 15 amino acids. Germline V gene lookup returns CDR1 SGHDT and CDR2 YYEEEE. The V and J ends lost 0 bases and 3 bases respectively, with 13 bases between them. This CDR3 reads CASSLGQGSDYEQYF. Written as DNA, the CDR3 is TGTGCCAGCAGCTTGGGGCAGGGAAGTGACTACGAGCAGTACTTC.

J is TRBJ1-2 and V is TRBV11-2; 8 nucleotides align to TRBD1. With V trimmed by 6 bases and J by 3 bases, 3 bases remained unmatched. The CDR3 spans 13 residues. Germline V gives CDR1 SGHAT, CDR2 FQNNGV. The CDR3: CASSPDRDYGYTF. The DNA of the CDR3 is TGTGCCAGCAGTCCGGACAGGGACTATGGCTACACCTTC.

The rearrangement links TRBV13 to TRBJ2-3, with 14 bases matching TRBD2. The CDR3 extends over 18 amino acids. Losses at the gene ends were 4 bases for V and 3 bases for J; bases not matched to a gene: 9. Germline CDR1 PRHDT, CDR2 FYEKMQ (reference sequence). The CDR3 DNA follows: TGTGCCAGCAGCTCCACCAGCGGACTAGCGGGAGGAACAGATACGCAGTATTTT. Its protein is CASSSTSGLAGGTDTQYF.

The chain is built from TRBV19 and TRBJ1-1; tentative D call: TRBD1 (5 bases). With 5 bases removed from V and 1 base from J, the gap between germline ends came to 14 bases. This CDR3 region has 15 residues. Germline V gene data show CDR1 as LNHDA and CDR2 as SQIVND (reference sequence). For the CDR3, the DNA is TGTGCCAGTAGTCCCACAGGATTTCGGAACACTGAAGCTTTCTTT. The encoded protein is CASSPTGFRNTEAFF. The full variable domain, with the rest looked up from reference TRBV19 and TRBJ1-1, is DGGITQSPKYLFRKEGQNVTLSCEQNLNHDAMYWYRQDPGQGLRLIYYSQIVNDFQKGDIAEGYSVSREKKESFPLTVTSAQKNPTAFYLCASSPTGFRNTEAFFGQGTRLTVV.

This chain uses TRBV15 with TRBJ2-3, with TRBD2 matching 9 bases. Germline V lookup: CDR1 LNHNV, CDR2 YYDKDF (reference sequence). V gave up 4 bases and J gave up 1 base; unmatched junction bases: 6. This CDR3 region has 16 residues. In DNA, the CDR3 is TGTGCCACCAGCATTTCGGAGCGGGAGGGCACAGATACGCAGTATTTT. This gives the protein CATSISEREGTDTQYF.

The V call is TRBV23-1, the J call TRBJ1-5; a weak D match, TRBD1 (6 bases). TRBV23-1 is annotated as an ORF whose role is uncertain. The CDR3 covers 15 residues. Trimming removed 6 bases from V and 4 bases from J, with 16 bases in between. The CDR3 region is CASRFNRAGNQPQHF. CDR3 nucleotide sequence: TGCGCCAGCAGGTTTAACAGGGCAGGGAATCAGCCCCAGCATTTT.

The V gene is TRBV7-9, the J gene TRBJ2-1; 14 bases map to TRBD2. The junction had 8 bases not matched to a gene; V was cut back by 4 bases and J by 6 bases. The germline CDR1 and CDR2 sequences are SEHNR and FQNEAQ (reference sequence). The CDR3 totals 17 residues. DNA of the CDR3: TGTGCCAGCAGCTCCCGGACTAGCGGGAGGTGGGGCAATGAGCAGTTCTTC. This codes for CASSSRTSGRWGNEQFF.

This chain uses TRBV14 with TRBJ1-1; D gene uncertain. The CDR3 spans 16 residues. V was shortened by 0 bases and J by 0 bases, with 11 bases between the two germline ends. In germline, CDR1 is SGHDN, CDR2 FVKESK. CDR3 DNA: TGTGCCAGCAGCCAAGATTGGAGGGAATTGAACACTGAAGCTTTCTTT. Protein: CASSQDWRELNTEAFF.

J is TRBJ2-7 and V is TRBV6-5; weak D call: TRBD1 (6 bases). V was clipped by 6 bases and J by 6 bases, with 15 bases between them. The CDR3 runs to 13 residues. Looked up from germline, CDR1 is MNHEY and CDR2 is SVGAGI. Written as DNA, the CDR3 is TGTGCCAGCAGCAGGGGTTACCTTATCGAGCAGTACTTC. It specifies CASSRGYLIEQYF.

This chain joins TRBV28 and TRBJ2-7; 10 bases agree with TRBD2. Germline CDR1 reads MDHEN; CDR2 reads SYDVKM. This CDR3 has 15 amino acids. V gave up 8 bases and J gave up 4 bases; unmatched junction bases: 11. CDR3 residues: CASVPSGSVGYEQYF. The DNA of the CDR3 is TGTGCCAGCGTCCCTAGCGGGAGTGTCGGGTACGAGCAGTACTTC.

The table lists this clone with many counts. The chain links TRBV6-1 to TRBJ2-7; 8 bases align to TRBD1. The CDR3 covers 15 residues. The V gene's germline CDR1 is MNHNS and CDR2 SASEGT. Trimming removed 2 bases from V and 4 bases from J; junction bases left unmatched: 7. CDR3 sequence (DNA): TGTGCCAGCAGTGAAACCGGGGGACAGGTTTACGAGCAGTACTTC. This gives the protein CASSETGGQVYEQYF.

The V call is TRBV6-1, the J call TRBJ1-5; maybe TRBD1 (5 bases). The CDR3 contains 16 residues. Trimming cost V 0 bases and J 1 base, with 10 bases left between them. From germline, CDR1 is MNHNS and CDR2 SASEGT. The CDR3 region has the DNA TGTGCCAGCAGTGAAGCGGGGGGACCGAGCAATCAGCCCCAGCATTTT. Translated: CASSEAGGPSNQPQHF.

The gene calls are TRBV5-4 and TRBJ1-5; D gene unclear. The V gene's germline CDR1 is SGHNT and CDR2 YYREEE (reference sequence). The CDR3 consists of 13 residues. Trimming took off 4 bases at V and 0 bases at J, with 5 bases between the two ends. This CDR3 is CASSRDSNQPQHF. The CDR3, as DNA: TGTGCCAGCAGCCGAGATAGCAATCAGCCCCAGCATTTT. Full variable domain (remainder filled in from reference TRBV5-4 and TRBJ1-5): ETGVTQSPTHLIKTRGQQVTLRCSSQSGHNTVSWYQQALGQGPQFIFQYYREEENGRGNFPPRFSGLQFPNYSSELNVNALELDDSALYLCASSRDSNQPQHFGDGTRLSIL.

The V and J genes are TRBV4-2 and TRBJ1-3, with D hard to call. The germline V gene has CDR1 LGHNA and CDR2 YNFKEQ. The CDR3 length is 15 residues. V lost 1 base and J 0 bases, leaving 7 bases between the germline ends. The CDR3 DNA reads as TGTGCCAGCAGCCAAGGGGGAGGCTCTGGAAACACCATATATTTT. Its protein is CASSQGGGSGNTIYF.

The chain has TRBV5-4 and TRBJ1-6, with D unresolved. The germline V and J ends were trimmed by 3 bases and 9 bases, with 10 bases remaining between them. Germline loops: CDR1 SGHNT, CDR2 YYREEE (reference sequence). CDR3 length: 13 amino acids. The chain's CDR3 is CASSSRDSSPLHF. The CDR3 DNA reads as TGTGCCAGCAGCTCACGGGATAGTTCACCCCTCCACTTT.

The rearrangement joins TRBV15 to TRBJ2-3; 7 bases match TRBD1. The V gene end was trimmed by 1 base and the J gene end by 6 bases; junction bases not matched to a gene: 7. The CDR3 sequence is 15 residues long. Germline CDR1 reads LNHNV; CDR2 reads YYDKDF (reference sequence). CDR3 nucleotides: TGTGCCACCAGCAGAGGTTCCCAGGGGGAGGATACGCAGTATTTT. This sequence encodes CATSRGSQGEDTQYF.

The chain couples TRBV6-5 to TRBJ2-7, with a weak D call TRBD1 (6 bases). The germline gives CDR1 MNHEY, CDR2 SVGAGI. The V end was cut by 0 bases, the J end by 2 bases, with 14 bases between. There are 16 residues in the CDR3. The CDR3 here is CASSYSSAGATYEQYF. CDR3 nucleotide sequence: TGTGCCAGCAGTTACTCATCGGCAGGGGCTACCTACGAGCAGTACTTC.